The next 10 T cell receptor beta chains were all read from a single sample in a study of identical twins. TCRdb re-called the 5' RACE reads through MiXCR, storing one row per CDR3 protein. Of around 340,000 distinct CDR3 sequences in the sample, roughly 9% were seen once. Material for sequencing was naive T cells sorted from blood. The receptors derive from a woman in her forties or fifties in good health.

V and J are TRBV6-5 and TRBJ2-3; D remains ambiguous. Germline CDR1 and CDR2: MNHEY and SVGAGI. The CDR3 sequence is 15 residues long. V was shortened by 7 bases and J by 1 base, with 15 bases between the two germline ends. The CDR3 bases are TGTGCCAGCATGCCTGGGTTTCAACGCACAGATACGCAGTATTTT. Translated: CASMPGFQRTDTQYF.

DNA for the CDR3: TGCAGCGTTGAAGATCAGGGTGGCACTGAAGCTTTCTTT. Translation gives CSVEDQGGTEAFF. This chain connects TRBV29-1 to TRBJ1-1, with D possibly being TRBD1 (5 bases). Germline loops: CDR1 SQVTM, CDR2 ANQGSEA. The CDR3 is 13 amino acids. Trimming shortened V by 0 bases and J by 4 bases, and 9 bases separated the two germline ends.

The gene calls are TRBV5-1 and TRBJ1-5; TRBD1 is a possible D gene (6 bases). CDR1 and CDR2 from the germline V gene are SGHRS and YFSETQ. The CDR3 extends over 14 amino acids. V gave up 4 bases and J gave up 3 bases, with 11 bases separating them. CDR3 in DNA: TGCGCCAGCAGCACGGGACAATTCAATCAGCCCCAGCATTTT. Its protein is CASSTGQFNQPQHF. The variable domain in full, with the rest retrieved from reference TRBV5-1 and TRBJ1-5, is KAGVTQTPRYLIKTRGQQVTLSCSPISGHRSVSWYQQTPGQGLQFLFEYFSETQRNKGNFPGRFSGRQFSNSRSEMNVSTLELGDSALYLCASSTGQFNQPQHFGDGTRLSIL.

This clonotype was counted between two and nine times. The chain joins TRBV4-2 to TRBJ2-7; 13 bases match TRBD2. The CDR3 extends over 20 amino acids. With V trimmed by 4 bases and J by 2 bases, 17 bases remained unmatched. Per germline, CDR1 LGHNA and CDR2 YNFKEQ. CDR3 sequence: CASSREVELPGLAGTYEQYF. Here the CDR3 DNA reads TGTGCCAGCAGCCGAGAGGTCGAATTACCGGGACTAGCGGGAACCTACGAGCAGTACTTC.

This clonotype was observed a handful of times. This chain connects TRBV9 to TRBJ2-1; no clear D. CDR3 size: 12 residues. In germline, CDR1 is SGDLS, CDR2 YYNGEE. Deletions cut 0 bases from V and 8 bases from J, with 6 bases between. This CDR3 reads CASSVGSYEQFF. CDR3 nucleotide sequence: TGTGCCAGCAGCGTAGGATCCTATGAGCAGTTCTTC.

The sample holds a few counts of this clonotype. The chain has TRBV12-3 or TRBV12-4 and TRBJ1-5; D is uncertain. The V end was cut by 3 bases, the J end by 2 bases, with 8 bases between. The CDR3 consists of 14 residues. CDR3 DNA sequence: TGTGCCAGCAGTTTCGGAGGCCGCAATCAGCCCCAGCATTTT. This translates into CASSFGGRNQPQHF.

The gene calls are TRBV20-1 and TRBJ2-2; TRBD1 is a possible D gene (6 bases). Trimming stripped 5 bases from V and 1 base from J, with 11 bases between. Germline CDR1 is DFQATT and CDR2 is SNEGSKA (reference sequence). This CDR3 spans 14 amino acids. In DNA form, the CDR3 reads TGCAGTGCTTCCTCGGGACAGAACACCGGGGAGCTGTTTTTT. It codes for CSASSGQNTGELFF.

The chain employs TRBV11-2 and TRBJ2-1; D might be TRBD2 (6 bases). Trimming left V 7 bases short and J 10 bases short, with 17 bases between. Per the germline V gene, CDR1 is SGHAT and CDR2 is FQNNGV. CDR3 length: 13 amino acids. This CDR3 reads CASTHAWAGEQFF. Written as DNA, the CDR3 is TGTGCCAGCACCCATGCCTGGGCGGGGGAGCAGTTCTTC.

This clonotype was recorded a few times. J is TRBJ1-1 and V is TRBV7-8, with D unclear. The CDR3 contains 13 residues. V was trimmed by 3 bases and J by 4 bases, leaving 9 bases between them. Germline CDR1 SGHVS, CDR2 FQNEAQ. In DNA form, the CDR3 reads TGTGCCAGCAGCTTCTGGGAGGGCACTGAAGCTTTCTTT. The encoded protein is CASSFWEGTEAFF.

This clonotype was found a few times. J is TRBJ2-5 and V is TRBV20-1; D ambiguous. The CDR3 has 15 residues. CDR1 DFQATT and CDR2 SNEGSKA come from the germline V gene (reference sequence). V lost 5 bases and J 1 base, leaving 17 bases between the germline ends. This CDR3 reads CSARRTAIPQETQYF. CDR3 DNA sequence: TGCAGTGCTCGCCGGACCGCGATTCCCCAAGAGACCCAGTACTTC.